These 30 T cell receptor beta chains share one sample of origin, sequenced in a study of cytomegalovirus exposure and HLA in healthy donors. Sequenced by immunoSEQ multiplex PCR; TCRdb stores in-frame clones only, minus some. The sample includes about 110,000 clones, about 85% of them seen just once. The sequencing input was PBMCs. These receptors were taken from a woman under 30 in good health and CMV-seronegative.

CDR3 region: CAISESTLAGDSYEQYF. DNA for the CDR3: TGTGCCATCAGTGAGTCCACACTAGCGGGGGACTCCTACGAGCAGTACTTC. The chain couples TRBV10-3 to TRBJ2-7; 11 bases match TRBD2. This CDR3 is 17 amino acids long. Trimming took 0 bases from V and 0 from J; bases not matched to a gene: 4. Germline-derived CDR1 and CDR2 are ENHRY and SYGVKD.

This chain uses TRBV5-6 with TRBJ2-5; D remains ambiguous. Trimming took 0 bases from V and 5 from J, leaving 11 bases between them. CDR1 and CDR2 from the germline V gene are SGHDT and YYEEEE. This CDR3 spans 14 amino acids. This CDR3 reads CASSLAQTGETQYF. In nucleotides, the CDR3 is TGTGCCAGCAGCTTGGCCCAGACTGGGGAGACCCAGTACTTC.

V gene TRBV2 combines with J gene TRBJ1-1; 7 bases align to TRBD1. There are 15 residues in the CDR3. In germline, CDR1 is SNHLY, CDR2 FYNNEI. Losses at the gene ends were 6 bases for V and 0 bases for J; bases not matched to a gene: 7. The CDR3 loop is CASRIETGMNTEAFF. The CDR3 nucleotides read TGTGCCAGCAGAATCGAGACAGGGATGAACACTGAAGCTTTCTTT.

J is TRBJ1-4 and V is TRBV6-1, with D possibly matching TRBD1 (6 bases). The germline V gene encodes CDR1 MNHNS and CDR2 SASEGT. CDR3 size: 18 residues. V dropped 1 base and J dropped 0 bases, with 15 bases sitting between them. This CDR3 reads CASSEEGVAVATNEKLFF. DNA of the CDR3: TGTGCCAGCAGTGAAGAGGGGGTGGCGGTTGCAACTAATGAAAAACTGTTTTTT.

Here the CDR3 DNA reads TGTGCCAGCAGACTCAGGACAGGGGGAGAGACCCAGTACTTC. Residues: CASRLRTGGETQYF. The V gene is TRBV6-1, the J gene TRBJ2-5; 10 positions agree with TRBD1. The CDR3 consists of 14 residues. Germline lookup yields CDR1 MNHNS and CDR2 SASEGT. V lost 6 bases, J lost 4 bases, and 5 bases stayed unmatched.

The chain has TRBV25-1 and TRBJ2-1; D not certain. The CDR3 sequence is 13 residues long. Deletions cut 3 bases from V and 5 bases from J, with 8 bases between. Germline V gene sequence: CDR1 MGHDK, CDR2 SYGVNS. CDR3 loop: CASSDASDNEQFF. The CDR3 nucleotides read TGTGCCAGCAGTGACGCCAGCGACAATGAGCAGTTCTTC.

The V gene is TRBV12-5, the J gene TRBJ1-2; D may be TRBD1 (6 bases). Germline V gene data show CDR1 as LGHNT and CDR2 as FRNRAP. V gave up 5 bases and J gave up 2 bases, with 12 bases separating them. This CDR3 region has 14 residues. CDR3 sequence: CASGPPTGNYGYTF. The CDR3 DNA sequence: TGTGCTAGTGGTCCCCCCACAGGGAACTATGGCTACACCTTC.

The rearrangement links TRBV2 to TRBJ2-5; 12 positions agree with TRBD2. CDR1 is SNHLY, CDR2 FYNNEI, per germline. There are 16 residues in the CDR3. V was pared by 2 bases and J by 3 bases, with 4 bases of the junction left unmatched. CDR3 protein: CASSEYASGGEETQYF. CDR3 sequence (DNA): TGTGCCAGCAGTGAATATGCTAGCGGGGGGGAAGAGACCCAGTACTTC.

The J gene is TRBJ2-7, the V gene TRBV7-2, with D possibly matching TRBD2 (5 bases). CDR3 size: 15 residues. Trimming cost V 5 bases and J 2 bases, with 16 bases left between them. The germline CDR1 and CDR2 sequences are SGHTA and FQGNSA. CDR3 residues: CASSPPWTSPYEQYF. The DNA for the CDR3 is TGTGCCAGCAGCCCCCCGTGGACTTCCCCCTACGAGCAGTACTTC.

A single count supports this clone. This chain uses TRBV7-7 with TRBJ2-5; TRBD2 might be the D (5 bases). There are 15 residues in the CDR3. The germline V and J ends were trimmed by 0 bases and 5 bases, with 13 bases remaining between them. Per germline, CDR1 SSHAT and CDR2 FNYEAQ (reference sequence). The CDR3 bases are TGTGCCAGCAGCTTAGCTTGGACGCCGGGGGAGACCCAGTACTTC. It codes for CASSLAWTPGETQYF. The full variable domain, with the rest looked up from reference TRBV7-7 and TRBJ2-5, is GAGVSQSPRYKVTKRGQDVTLRCDPISSHATLYWYQQALGQGPEFLTYFNYEAQPDKSGLPSDRFSAERPEGSISTLTIQRTEQRDSAMYRCASSLAWTPGETQYFGPGTRLLVL.

This clone was counted once. The chain uses TRBV30 and TRBJ1-1, with a possible D match to TRBD1 (6 bases). Deletions cut 2 bases from V and 0 bases from J, with 16 bases between. Germline lookup yields CDR1 GTSNPN and CDR2 SVGIG (reference sequence). This CDR3 has 16 amino acids. CDR3 sequence reads: CAWSKPRTDMNTEAFF. The DNA for the CDR3 is TGTGCCTGGAGTAAACCGAGGACAGACATGAACACTGAAGCTTTCTTT. The full variable domain, its missing parts supplied by reference TRBV30 and TRBJ1-1, is SQTIHQWPATLVQPVGSPLSLECTVEGTSNPNLYWYRQAAGRGLQLLFYSVGIGQISSEVPQNLSASRPQDRQFILSSKKLLLSDSGFYLCAWSKPRTDMNTEAFFGQGTRLTVV.

The chain recombines TRBV5-5 with TRBJ1-5; perhaps TRBD1 as D (5 bases). The CDR3 runs 15 residues. V lost 3 bases to trimming and J lost 4 bases, with 14 bases between them. Looked up from germline, CDR1 is SGHKS and CDR2 is YYEKEE (reference sequence). The DNA of the CDR3 is TGTGCCAGCAGCTCGGAGGGCAGGGCTAATCAGCCCCAGCATTTT. Amino acid sequence: CASSSEGRANQPQHF.

The chain links TRBV9 to TRBJ2-7; D is perhaps TRBD2 (6 bases). V shed 4 bases and J shed 6 bases, with 14 bases lying between them. CDR3 length equals 13 residues. Germline assignment: CDR1 SGDLS and CDR2 YYNGEE. CDR3 nucleotides: TGTGCCAGCAGCCCATCGACTAGTGGCGAGCAGTACTTC. The encoded protein is CASSPSTSGEQYF.

CDR3 loop: CASSHLAGVEQYF. CDR3 sequence (DNA): TGTGCCAGCAGCCATTTGGCCGGGGTCGAGCAGTACTTC. This rearrangement joins TRBV5-6 to TRBJ2-7; D perhaps matches TRBD2 (5 bases). CDR3 length equals 13 residues. The V gene's germline CDR1 is SGHDT and CDR2 YYEEEE. V shed 4 bases and J shed 6 bases, with 14 bases lying between them.

This chain links TRBV5-1 with TRBJ2-7; D might be TRBD2 (5 bases). CDR3 length: 13 residues. Per germline, CDR1 SGHRS and CDR2 YFSETQ. V lost 0 bases, J lost 4 bases, and 8 bases lay in between. In DNA, the CDR3 is TGCGCCAGCAGCTTGGATCTAGCTTACGAGCAGTACTTC. It translates to CASSLDLAYEQYF.

The chain has TRBV11-2 and TRBJ1-1, with D possibly matching TRBD1 (6 bases). This CDR3 contains 13 residues. Trimming stripped 3 bases from V and 5 bases from J, with 10 bases between. CDR1 is SGHAT and CDR2 is FQNNGV in the germline V gene. Here the CDR3 DNA reads TGTGCCAGCAGCTTCGGGGGGCGGACTGAAGCTTTCTTT. Protein: CASSFGGRTEAFF.

The genes are TRBV5-6 and TRBJ1-5; 7 nucleotides match TRBD1. Germline values: CDR1 SGHDT, CDR2 YYEEEE. The CDR3 sequence is 15 residues long. Trimming removed 3 bases from V and 5 bases from J; junction bases left unmatched: 8. The CDR3 sequence is CASSSRQGFYQPQHF. The DNA for the CDR3 is TGTGCCAGCAGCTCCAGACAGGGTTTTTATCAGCCCCAGCATTTT.

The chain links TRBV7-9 to TRBJ2-1, with D possibly TRBD1 on 6 matching bases. The length of the CDR3 is 15 residues. Deletions cut 1 base from V and 5 bases from J, with 12 bases between. CDR1 and CDR2 (germline): SEHNR, FQNEAQ (reference sequence). CDR3 nucleotides: TGTGCCAGCAGCTTAGATCTAGGACAGAACAATGAGCAGTTCTTC. It is translated as CASSLDLGQNNEQFF.

J is TRBJ1-3 and V is TRBV7-3, with a possible D match to TRBD1 (5 bases). Per germline, CDR1 SGHTA and CDR2 FQGTGA. This CDR3 comprises 14 residues. The ends were cut back, 2 bases at V and 0 bases at J, with 5 bases in the middle. This CDR3 is CASSLDSSGNTIYF. The CDR3 DNA reads TGTGCCAGCAGCTTAGACAGCTCTGGAAACACCATATATTTT.

The rearrangement uses TRBV7-2 and TRBJ1-1, with D maybe TRBD1 (6 bases). The CDR3 contains 12 residues. The V end was cut by 2 bases, the J end by 6 bases, with 7 bases between. Germline CDR1 reads SGHTA; CDR2 reads FQGNSA. The CDR3 bases are TGTGCCAGCAGCTTATGGGGGCCTGAAGCTTTCTTT. Protein: CASSLWGPEAFF.

This clone was seen a handful of times. In DNA form, the CDR3 reads TGCGCCAGCAGCTTCGCAGAGAACACTGAAGCTTTCTTT. Translated: CASSFAENTEAFF. The gene calls are TRBV5-1 and TRBJ1-1; no definite D call. Trimming took off 2 bases at V and 1 base at J, with 6 bases between the two ends. Germline CDR1 reads SGHRS; CDR2 reads YFSETQ. The CDR3 runs to 13 residues. The full variable domain, in which reference TRBV5-1 and TRBJ1-1 provide the parts outside the CDR3, is KAGVTQTPRYLIKTRGQQVTLSCSPISGHRSVSWYQQTPGQGLQFLFEYFSETQRNKGNFPGRFSGRQFSNSRSEMNVSTLELGDSALYLCASSFAENTEAFFGQGTRLTVV.

This clone was recorded once. V gene TRBV6-1 combines with J gene TRBJ2-7, with D possibly matching TRBD1 (6 bases). Trimming cost V 6 bases and J 3 bases, with 9 bases left between them. The germline V gene has CDR1 MNHNS and CDR2 SASEGT. The CDR3 sequence is 12 residues long. The CDR3 nucleotides are TGTGCCAGCAGGACAGGAAACTACGAGCAGTACTTC. Residues: CASRTGNYEQYF.

V and J are TRBV6-1 and TRBJ2-3, with a tentative D call TRBD2 (5 bases). Germline V lookup: CDR1 MNHNS, CDR2 SASEGT. V was clipped by 7 bases and J by 4 bases, with 18 bases between them. CDR3 length: 15 amino acids. The CDR3 sequence is CASNVIRGAADTQYF. The CDR3 region has the DNA TGTGCCAGCAATGTTATTCGGGGAGCGGCAGATACGCAGTATTTT.

The chain combines TRBV29-1 with TRBJ2-7; no clear D. Trimming cost V 5 bases and J 3 bases, with 14 bases left between them. This CDR3 has 13 amino acids. Per germline, CDR1 SQVTM and CDR2 ANQGSEA. CDR3 in DNA: TGCAGCGTTCAGGTACCCGACCGCTACGAGCAGTACTTC. This sequence encodes CSVQVPDRYEQYF.

The chain employs TRBV27 and TRBJ1-5; D not resolved. The CDR3 has 12 amino acids. CDR1 is MNHEY, CDR2 SMNVEV, per germline (reference sequence). Trimming took 4 bases from V and 9 from J, leaving 10 bases between them. The chain's CDR3 is CASSSGALPQHF. In nucleotides, the CDR3 is TGTGCCAGCAGTTCAGGCGCACTGCCCCAGCATTTT.

Many counts were recorded for this clone. The chain links TRBV6-4 to TRBJ2-6; D uncertain. The ends were cut back, 0 bases at V and 1 base at J, with 4 bases in the middle. The germline gives CDR1 MRHNA, CDR2 SNTAGT. The CDR3 runs to 15 residues. The chain's CDR3 is CASSDSKSGANVLTF. Here the CDR3 DNA reads TGTGCCAGCAGTGACTCCAAATCTGGGGCCAACGTCCTGACTTTC.

The CDR3 DNA is TGTGCCAGCTCACCTGGCAGGGAGGACTATGGCTACACCTTC. It codes for CASSPGREDYGYTF. This chain links TRBV18 with TRBJ1-2; weak D call: TRBD1 (5 bases). The CDR3 is made up of 14 amino acids. Per germline, CDR1 KGHSH and CDR2 LQKENI. With 3 bases removed from V and 3 bases from J, the gap between germline ends came to 11 bases.

In this sample, this clone turned up once. The V call is TRBV5-1, the J call TRBJ2-3; the D gene is possibly TRBD2 (6 bases). Germline CDR1 is SGHRS and CDR2 is YFSETQ. This CDR3 region has 13 residues. Trimming left V 4 bases short and J 5 bases short, with 11 bases between. The CDR3 spells CASSNTRGDTQYF. In DNA, the CDR3 is TGCGCCAGCAGCAATACGCGGGGAGATACGCAGTATTTT.

The V gene is TRBV27, the J gene TRBJ2-5, with 8 nucleotides matching TRBD2. Unmatched junction bases numbered 9, after V lost 5 bases and J lost 4 bases. From germline, CDR1 is MNHEY and CDR2 SMNVEV (reference sequence). The CDR3 loop spans 15 amino acids. CDR3 in amino acids: CASSHQRGPGETQYF. The CDR3 DNA reads TGTGCCAGCAGTCACCAGCGGGGGCCAGGAGAGACCCAGTACTTC.

The chain has TRBV2 and TRBJ2-5, with a tentative D call TRBD2 (6 bases). Trimming pared 7 bases from V and 3 bases from J, leaving 18 bases between. CDR1 is SNHLY, CDR2 FYNNEI, per germline. The CDR3 has 15 amino acids. CDR3 protein: CASTSEGLRKETQYF. The CDR3 nucleotides are TGTGCCAGCACCTCCGAGGGACTGAGAAAAGAGACCCAGTACTTC.